These 26 T cell receptor beta chains came from one sample sequenced in a study of blood T cell repertoires in COVID-19 (dated by TCRdb to 2019 to 2021). The library relied on the immunoSEQ multiplex PCR assay. The table comes from immuneACCESS by way of TCRdb, which keeps in-frame sequences with V and J called. Part of the clones is missing from these tables; in studies checked, under half for an unresolved V gene and the rest for unknown reasons. A total of approximately 390,000 clones appear in this sample, around nine tenths of them only once. The ten most abundant clones make up 10% of the sample. Input material: PBMCs or T cells enriched from blood (not recorded which). The receptors were sampled from a woman in her forties or fifties who had recovered from COVID-19.

This clone was seen once. This chain connects TRBV4-1 to TRBJ2-1, with a tentative D call TRBD1 (5 bases). V lost 0 bases and J 10 bases, leaving 19 bases between the germline ends. The germline gives CDR1 MGHRA, CDR2 YSYEKL. The length of the CDR3 is 16 residues. CDR3 nucleotide sequence: TGCGCCAGCAGCCAAGATAGGGCAGGGATGAGAAGGGAGCAGTTCTTC. This codes for CASSQDRAGMRREQFF.

The chain uses TRBV29-1 and TRBJ1-1; D uncertain. CDR1 and CDR2 (germline): SQVTM, ANQGSEA. The CDR3 length is 14 residues. V was cut by 4 bases and J by 1 base, with 13 bases left in between. The CDR3 DNA reads as TGCAGCGTTGGGGCGTCTACAGAGAACACTGAAGCTTTCTTT. Translating it yields CSVGASTENTEAFF.

The chain is built from TRBV12-5 and TRBJ2-1; 11 bases map to TRBD2. Germline loops: CDR1 LGHNT, CDR2 FRNRAP. The CDR3 runs to 18 residues. V shed 0 bases and J 0 bases; nucleotides not matched to a gene: 4. CDR3: CASGLVLAGVSSYNEQFF. CDR3 DNA sequence: TGTGCTAGTGGTTTGGTACTAGCGGGGGTTAGCTCCTACAATGAGCAGTTCTTC.

This chain links TRBV29-1 with TRBJ1-4; TRBD1 is a possible D gene (5 bases). The CDR3 consists of 13 residues. The V end was cut by 5 bases, the J end by 3 bases, with 10 bases between. Germline V gives CDR1 SQVTM, CDR2 ANQGSEA. CDR3 coding DNA: TGCAGCGTTCTACAGACAGCTAATGAAAAACTGTTTTTT. This encodes CSVLQTANEKLFF.

The gene calls are TRBV7-9 and TRBJ2-3, with D unresolved. This CDR3 has 16 residues. V lost 5 bases and J 0 bases, leaving 15 bases between the germline ends. Germline V gene lookup returns CDR1 SEHNR and CDR2 FQNEAQ (reference sequence). The CDR3 region is CASSPPGQTSTDTQYF. DNA of the CDR3: TGTGCCAGCAGCCCCCCCGGTCAGACTAGCACAGATACGCAGTATTTT.

This clone occurred once. J is TRBJ2-5 and V is TRBV5-1; 8 nucleotides align to TRBD1. The CDR3 extends over 15 amino acids. J gave up 3 bases and V 3 bases, and 7 bases lay outside the gene matches. From germline, CDR1 is SGHRS and CDR2 YFSETQ. CDR3: CASSSRQGREETQYF. CDR3 coding DNA: TGCGCCAGCAGCTCCAGACAGGGGCGAGAAGAGACCCAGTACTTC.

On this clone itself: Different DNA sequences within this sample yield the same CDR3. The chain carries TRBV5-1 and TRBJ1-1, with D unresolved. The length of the CDR3 is 15 residues. The germline V gene encodes CDR1 SGHRS and CDR2 YFSETQ. Trimming removed 0 bases at V and 1 base at J, with 10 bases between. The CDR3 sequence: CASSLEGRGNTEAFF. The CDR3 bases are TGCGCCAGCAGCTTGGAGGGTCGGGGGAACACTGAAGCTTTCTTT.

This sequence joins TRBV19 and TRBJ1-2; D ambiguous. The CDR3 runs to 14 residues. Germline V gene data show CDR1 as LNHDA and CDR2 as SQIVND (reference sequence). V lost 3 bases and J lost 6, with 14 bases in between. CDR3 DNA: TGTGCCAGTAGTATTGAGACGAGGGCCCATGGCTACACCTTC. Amino acids: CASSIETRAHGYTF. Filled out from reference TRBV19 and TRBJ1-2, the complete variable domain reads DGGITQSPKYLFRKEGQNVTLSCEQNLNHDAMYWYRQDPGQGLRLIYYSQIVNDFQKGDIAEGYSVSREKKESFPLTVTSAQKNPTAFYLCASSIETRAHGYTFGSGTRLTVV.

This chain connects TRBV10-2 to TRBJ1-1; D is possibly TRBD1 (5 bases). V gave up 6 bases and J gave up 1 base, with 18 bases separating them. CDR3 length equals 16 residues. Germline CDR1 WSHSY, CDR2 SAAADI. CDR3 region: CASRATDSEENTEAFF. CDR3 coding DNA: TGCGCCAGCAGAGCGACCGACAGCGAAGAGAACACTGAAGCTTTCTTT.

The chain is built from TRBV7-2 and TRBJ2-3, with 8 bases identical to TRBD1. There are 15 residues in the CDR3. Trimming at V came to 1 base and at J to 0 bases, leaving 0 bases not matched to a gene. CDR1 is SGHTA and CDR2 is FQGNSA in the germline V gene. Written as DNA, the CDR3 is TGTGCCAGCAGCTTAGGACAGGGGAGCACAGATACGCAGTATTTT. Residues: CASSLGQGSTDTQYF.

The chain joins TRBV19 to TRBJ1-5, with TRBD1 identical over 7 bases. This CDR3 has 15 residues. Germline assignment: CDR1 LNHDA and CDR2 SQIVND (reference sequence). V shed 4 bases and J 4 bases; nucleotides not matched to a gene: 7. The CDR3 sequence: CASSRVGTENQPQHF. In DNA form, the CDR3 reads TGTGCCAGTAGTAGAGTCGGGACAGAAAATCAGCCCCAGCATTTT.

The rearrangement uses TRBV11-2 and TRBJ1-6; possible D gene TRBD1, 6 bases. The CDR3 covers 15 residues. The V gene lost 1 base and the J gene lost 7 bases, with 11 bases spanning the gap. Germline lookup yields CDR1 SGHAT and CDR2 FQNNGV. CDR3: CASSLGQATNSPLHF. In DNA form, the CDR3 reads TGTGCCAGCAGCTTAGGACAGGCGACCAATTCACCCCTCCACTTT.

This chain connects TRBV19 to TRBJ2-6; 7 bases are shared with TRBD1. The V gene end was trimmed by 7 bases and the J gene end by 0 bases; junction bases not matched to a gene: 9. The CDR3 spans 17 residues. Germline CDR1 and CDR2: LNHDA and SQIVND (reference sequence). Written as DNA, the CDR3 is TGTGCCAGTAAGGGTCGGGACAGCCCCTCTGGGGCCAACGTCCTGACTTTC. It is translated as CASKGRDSPSGANVLTF.

This chain's CDR3 is CASSERQGVYEQYF. CDR3 sequence (DNA): TGTGCCAGCAGTGAGCGACAGGGTGTTTACGAGCAGTACTTC. The V gene is TRBV6-1, the J gene TRBJ2-7; 7 bases are shared with TRBD1. Germline V CDR1 and CDR2: MNHNS, SASEGT. The CDR3 covers 14 residues. J lost 4 bases, V lost 3 bases, and 6 bases had no gene match.

This chain joins TRBV5-1 and TRBJ1-5, with TRBD1 identical over 8 bases. Germline values: CDR1 SGHRS, CDR2 YFSETQ. After removal of 4 bases from V and 9 bases from J, the junction contained 9 bases not matched to a gene. This CDR3 region has 14 residues. CDR3: CASSPQGGLGPQHF. The CDR3, as DNA: TGCGCCAGCAGCCCACAGGGGGGGTTAGGGCCCCAGCATTTT.

This clone was counted only a few times. The chain has TRBV4-3 and TRBJ1-1, with 8 bases that match TRBD1. Germline V gene lookup returns CDR1 LGHNA and CDR2 YSLEER. This CDR3 is 17 amino acids long. Trimming at V came to 0 bases and at J to 3 bases, leaving 9 bases not matched to a gene. For the CDR3, the DNA is TGCGCCAGCAGCCAAGAGGCAGGGGGCCGCGCTTACACTGAAGCTTTCTTT. It yields the protein CASSQEAGGRAYTEAFF.

The genes are TRBV12-3 or TRBV12-4 and TRBJ1-5; 10 nucleotides match TRBD1. With V trimmed by 7 bases and J by 5 bases, 2 bases remained unmatched. This CDR3 is built from 13 residues. The CDR3 region has the DNA TGTGCCAGCAAAGGACAGGGGGATCAGCCCCAGCATTTT. This gives the protein CASKGQGDQPQHF.

This chain uses TRBV19 with TRBJ2-3; 9 positions match TRBD1. The CDR3 extends over 14 amino acids. Trimming took 3 bases from V and 6 from J; bases not matched to a gene: 4. Germline CDR1 and CDR2: LNHDA and SQIVND (reference sequence). The CDR3 sequence: CASSMGQGVDTQYF. In DNA, the CDR3 is TGTGCCAGTAGTATGGGACAGGGTGTGGATACGCAGTATTTT.

This chain connects TRBV10-3 to TRBJ2-3; 9 bases line up with TRBD1. J lost 4 bases, V lost 9 bases, and 5 bases had no gene match. This CDR3 spans 13 amino acids. Germline CDR1 is ENHRY and CDR2 is SYGVKD. The CDR3 here is CAIGTGISDTQYF. The CDR3 nucleotides read TGTGCCATAGGGACAGGGATTTCAGATACGCAGTATTTT.

The CDR3, as DNA: TGTGCCAGCTCACCACTGGAGGGTGTCCAAGAGACCCAGTACTTC. It yields the protein CASSPLEGVQETQYF. The genes are TRBV18 and TRBJ2-5; a possible D gene is TRBD2 (6 bases). V shed 1 base and J shed 1 base, with 10 bases lying between them. This CDR3 contains 15 residues. From germline, CDR1 is KGHSH and CDR2 LQKENI.

The chain employs TRBV24-1 and TRBJ2-1; 8 bases are a match to TRBD2. Germline V gene sequence: CDR1 KGHDR, CDR2 SFDVKD. V trimming: 3 bases; J trimming: 8 bases; junction bases outside the gene matches: 14. The CDR3 spans 17 residues. In nucleotides, the CDR3 is TGTGCCACCAGTGATGACGAGTGGGGCGGGGGGAAGGATGAGCAGTTCTTC. Its translation is CATSDDEWGGGKDEQFF.

The chain is built from TRBV19 and TRBJ2-1; a possible D gene is TRBD1 (6 bases). Germline CDR1 LNHDA, CDR2 SQIVND (reference sequence). With 3 bases removed from V and 1 base from J, the gap between germline ends came to 28 bases. The CDR3 consists of 21 residues. The CDR3 DNA sequence: TGTGCCAGTAGTATGGGCTCATTGGGACATGGGCCAGGGCTATCCTACAATGAGCAGTTCTTC. Its protein is CASSMGSLGHGPGLSYNEQFF. The full variable domain, completed using reference TRBV19 and TRBJ2-1, is DGGITQSPKYLFRKEGQNVTLSCEQNLNHDAMYWYRQDPGQGLRLIYYSQIVNDFQKGDIAEGYSVSREKKESFPLTVTSAQKNPTAFYLCASSMGSLGHGPGLSYNEQFFGPGTRLTVL.

Notes on this clone: The conserved phenylalanine or tryptophan is not found at the CDR3 terminus, so this likely reflects a read error. The chain carries TRBV9 and TRBJ1-2, with no clear D. The V and J ends lost 6 bases and 2 bases respectively, with 11 bases between them. The CDR3 runs to 13 residues. Germline loops: CDR1 SGDLS, CDR2 YYNGEE. The CDR3 here is CASTSEDNYGYTL. The CDR3 region has the DNA TGTGCCAGCACCTCTGAGGACAACTATGGCTACACCCTC.

The V and J genes are TRBV6-5 and TRBJ1-2; TRBD1 matches at 8 bases. The germline V gene has CDR1 MNHEY and CDR2 SVGAGI. This CDR3 is 15 amino acids long. The V and J ends lost 6 bases and 4 bases, in that order; junction bases with no gene match: 10. The CDR3: CASRGTGQATYGYTF. In DNA, the CDR3 is TGTGCCAGCAGGGGAACGGGACAGGCAACCTATGGCTACACCTTC.

The rearrangement uses TRBV7-9 and TRBJ1-2; 7 positions match TRBD1. The CDR3 has 14 amino acids. V lost 5 bases to trimming and J lost 3 bases; unmatched junction nucleotides: 6. Looked up from germline, CDR1 is SEHNR and CDR2 is FQNEAQ (reference sequence). CDR3 sequence reads: CASSQGVRDYGYTF. The DNA for the CDR3 is TGTGCCAGCAGCCAGGGGGTTCGGGACTATGGCTACACCTTC.

This chain links TRBV20-1 with TRBJ2-5; maybe TRBD2 (5 bases). CDR3 length: 11 residues. Trimming removed 5 bases from V and 5 bases from J, with 9 bases in between. In germline, CDR1 is DFQATT, CDR2 SNEGSKA (reference sequence). The CDR3, as DNA: TGCAGTGCTGAGGGATTGGAGACCCAGTACTTC. Its translation is CSAEGLETQYF.